One sample yielded the 16 T cell receptor beta chains listed below, sequenced in a study of T cells in tuberculosis. Assay: immunoSEQ multiplex PCR; the TCRdb copy retains only in-frame clones and omits some. The data contain 20,000 to 25,000 clones, 85% to 90% of them singletons. The sequencing input was PBMCs. The receptor source for this set is a donor aged 5-35 years with latent tuberculosis or without tuberculosis infection.

V and J are TRBV5-1 and TRBJ2-3, with 9 bases aligning to TRBD1. The CDR3 is 17 amino acids. J was trimmed by 0 bases and V by 5 bases; bases with no gene match: 10. Germline loops: CDR1 SGHRS, CDR2 YFSETQ. The CDR3 protein is CASSQGQGVESTDTQYF. In DNA, the CDR3 is TGCGCCAGCAGTCAGGGACAGGGAGTGGAAAGCACAGATACGCAGTATTTT. Complete variable domain (other parts from reference TRBV5-1 and TRBJ2-3): KAGVTQTPRYLIKTRGQQVTLSCSPISGHRSVSWYQQTPGQGLQFLFEYFSETQRNKGNFPGRFSGRQFSNSRSEMNVSTLELGDSALYLCASSQGQGVESTDTQYFGPGTRLTVL.

The chain has TRBV19 and TRBJ1-5; D is perhaps TRBD1 (6 bases). The CDR3 has 17 amino acids. Germline CDR1 LNHDA, CDR2 SQIVND (reference sequence). Deletions cut 6 bases from V and 3 bases from J, with 21 bases between. CDR3 DNA: TGTGCCAGTAGCCCCGCCTGGGGACAAATGATCAATCAGCCCCAGCATTTT. Encoded protein: CASSPAWGQMINQPQHF. The complete variable domain, with remaining parts taken from reference TRBV19 and TRBJ1-5, reads DGGITQSPKYLFRKEGQNVTLSCEQNLNHDAMYWYRQDPGQGLRLIYYSQIVNDFQKGDIAEGYSVSREKKESFPLTVTSAQKNPTAFYLCASSPAWGQMINQPQHFGDGTRLSIL.

There are a few counts of this clone. The chain carries TRBV2 and TRBJ2-1, with 10 bases identical to TRBD2. Germline CDR1 and CDR2: SNHLY and FYNNEI. This CDR3 spans 13 amino acids. Trimming cost V 8 bases and J 7 bases; bases outside gene matches: 5. The chain's CDR3 is CASFLAGGNEQFF. CDR3 coding DNA: TGTGCCAGCTTTTTAGCGGGGGGAAATGAGCAGTTCTTC.

CDR3 DNA: TGTGCCAGTAGTATCCGGACAGGGGGGAACACTGAAGCTTTCTTT. Amino acid sequence: CASSIRTGGNTEAFF. The chain has TRBV19 and TRBJ1-1, with TRBD1 matching over 10 bases. V was clipped by 3 bases and J by 1 base; unmatched bases: 2. The CDR3 runs to 15 residues. The germline gives CDR1 LNHDA, CDR2 SQIVND (reference sequence).

The J gene is TRBJ2-1, the V gene TRBV27, with 8 positions matching TRBD1. The germline CDR1 and CDR2 sequences are MNHEY and SMNVEV (reference sequence). Trimming removed 6 bases from V and 6 bases from J; junction bases left unmatched: 4. This CDR3 has 13 residues. The CDR3 spells CASSLDRANEQFF. CDR3 coding DNA: TGTGCCAGCAGCTTGGACAGGGCCAATGAGCAGTTCTTC.

V and J are TRBV7-6 and TRBJ1-5; D gene unclear. Trimming left V 3 bases short and J 5 bases short, with 11 bases between. The CDR3 runs to 14 residues. The germline V gene encodes CDR1 SGHVS and CDR2 FNYEAQ. CDR3 residues: CASSFFPSDQPQHF. The DNA for the CDR3 is TGTGCCAGCAGCTTTTTCCCCTCGGATCAGCCCCAGCATTTT.

This chain uses TRBV19 with TRBJ2-2; 9 positions match TRBD2. The CDR3 is 13 residues long. CDR1 is LNHDA, CDR2 SQIVND, per germline (reference sequence). J gave up 5 bases and V 6 bases, and 1 base lay outside the gene matches. CDR3 in DNA: TGTGCCAGTAGGACTAGCGGAACCGGGGAGCTGTTTTTT. This encodes CASRTSGTGELFF.

In this sample, this clone turned up once. The chain links TRBV6-1 to TRBJ1-2; 7 bases match TRBD1. Per the germline V gene, CDR1 is MNHNS and CDR2 is SASEGT. Unmatched junction bases numbered 11, after V lost 4 bases and J lost 0 bases. CDR3 length equals 17 residues. In DNA, the CDR3 is TGTGCCAGCAGTGCCCGAGGAGGGACAGTTGCTAACTATGGCTACACCTTC. This codes for CASSARGGTVANYGYTF.

The V call is TRBV27, the J call TRBJ2-5, with 7 nucleotides matching TRBD1. V was pared by 6 bases and J by 3 bases, with 4 bases of the junction left unmatched. Germline V gene sequence: CDR1 MNHEY, CDR2 SMNVEV (reference sequence). This CDR3 contains 13 residues. DNA for the CDR3: TGTGCCAGCAGAGGACAGGTTGAAGAGACCCAGTACTTC. It translates to CASRGQVEETQYF.

The chain combines TRBV7-6 with TRBJ2-7, with D perhaps TRBD1 (5 bases). The germline gives CDR1 SGHVS, CDR2 FNYEAQ. Between the trimmed V and J ends, which lost 4 bases and 6 bases, there was a span of 25 bases. The CDR3 is 17 residues long. The CDR3 spells CASSSYTNKMGPFEQYF. DNA for the CDR3: TGTGCCAGCAGCTCGTACACCAACAAGATGGGGCCTTTCGAGCAGTACTTC.

This clone is a singleton in its sample. This chain links TRBV12-5 with TRBJ2-5, with D maybe TRBD1 (5 bases). The V gene lost 6 bases and the J gene lost 7 bases, with 24 bases spanning the gap. This CDR3 comprises 16 residues. CDR1 is LGHNT, CDR2 FRNRAP, per germline. The CDR3 DNA follows: TGTGCTAGTGGACTCAGGGTGGCAGGGTCTCCGGGGACCCAGTACTTC. Translated, it gives CASGLRVAGSPGTQYF.

The rearrangement links TRBV5-1 to TRBJ1-6; D remains unclear. The CDR3 loop spans 16 amino acids. The germline V gene encodes CDR1 SGHRS and CDR2 YFSETQ. V dropped 3 bases and J dropped 9 bases, with 19 bases sitting between them. The CDR3 loop is CASSSGLAGAGSPLHF. Here the CDR3 DNA reads TGCGCCAGCAGCTCCGGACTAGCCGGTGCTGGTTCACCCCTCCACTTT.

J is TRBJ1-6 and V is TRBV6-1; tentatively, D is TRBD1 (6 bases). Trimming left V 7 bases short and J 14 bases short, with 24 bases between. Germline V gene data show CDR1 as MNHNS and CDR2 as SASEGT. There are 15 residues in the CDR3. As DNA, the CDR3 is TGTGCCAGCATCCGCGCGGGGGCCACCCGGGCCACCCTCCACTTT. This sequence encodes CASIRAGATRATLHF.

This chain links TRBV7-2 with TRBJ1-2; a possible D gene is TRBD1 (5 bases). Trimming left V 4 bases short and J 4 bases short, with 19 bases between. The CDR3 contains 16 residues. CDR1 is SGHTA, CDR2 FQGNSA, per germline. CDR3 sequence: CASSSRRVGSIYGYTF. CDR3 sequence (DNA): TGTGCCAGCAGCTCCCGCAGGGTTGGAAGCATCTATGGCTACACCTTC.

This clone was seen only once. This chain joins TRBV7-8 and TRBJ2-7, with TRBD2 matching over 13 bases. Germline V gives CDR1 SGHVS, CDR2 FQNEAQ. The CDR3 length is 15 residues. Losses at the gene ends were 4 bases for V and 3 bases for J; bases not matched to a gene: 3. Here the CDR3 DNA reads TGTGCCAGCAGCTATCGGACTAGCGGGGGCTACGAGCAGTACTTC. This translates into CASSYRTSGGYEQYF.

V is TRBV28 and J is TRBJ1-2; D is unresolved. There are 13 residues in the CDR3. V was shortened by 7 bases and J by 3 bases, with 12 bases between the two germline ends. From germline, CDR1 is MDHEN and CDR2 SYDVKM. The CDR3 is CASTEQKYYGYTF. In DNA, the CDR3 is TGTGCCAGCACCGAACAGAAATACTATGGCTACACCTTC.